This T cell receptor (beta chain) was found in a study of patients and donors after allogeneic stem cell transplantation. TCRdb analysed the RT-PCR reads with MiXCR anew, one entry per CDR3 protein. The sample includes over 150,000 distinct CDR3 sequences, around two fifths of them seen just once. Looked up from germline, CDR1 is MGHRA and CDR2 is YSYEKL. The CDR3 loop spans 13 amino acids. V was clipped by 4 bases and J by 5 bases, with 11 bases between them. V and J are TRBV4-1 and TRBJ1-2; D not certain. Sequences were obtained from blood, either unsorted or a sorted T cell fraction (not recorded which). The TCR comes from a human donor who was either an allogeneic HSCT recipient or a stem cell or donor lymphocyte infusion donor (not recorded which). It is not recorded whose cells these are; they may come from a transplant donor. The CDR3, as DNA: TGCGCCAGCAGCCCGCGGGTTTCTTATGGCTACACCTTC. Its translation is CASSPRVSYGYTF.